Sequencing of this TCR beta chain was carried out in a study of Ad26.COV2.S vaccination and SARS-CoV-2 variants (dated by TCRdb to the early 2020s). Broadly, across the study: Donors in the vaccine arm were drawn from COV1001, a multicentre, randomized, double-blind, placebo-controlled phase I-IIa trial testing Ad26.COV2.S in healthy adults. Trial participants were randomized into five groups of five, in which low-dose or high-dose Ad26.COV2.S was given once or twice, or placebo was given on both occasions. The TCR-sequenced set comprised about 30 samples: approximately 19 Ad26.COV2.S vaccine recipients, 5 placebo recipients and 8 SARS-CoV-2 convalescent individuals. Sequencing of the TCRbeta repertoire served to evaluate the specificity and breadth of SARS-CoV-2-reactive T cell receptors following Ad26.COV2.S vaccination. Ad26.COV2.S was given intramuscularly at 5x10^10 or 1x10^11 viral particles, as a single shot or as two shots 56 days apart. Throughout the experiments and outcome assessment, investigators stayed blinded to trial group allocation. Paper-wide results and their limitations: The study was not powered to compare responses between vaccine doses or regimens. After vaccination, spike-specific CD8+ and CD4+ T cell responses were reported to show substantial breadth. Higher spike-specific TCR breadth was observed in Ad26.COV2.S recipients than in placebo recipients (P = 0.0014). Vaccine and placebo recipients had comparable non-spike TCR breadth, which fits with the vaccine containing only spike. According to the authors, total T cell responses may have been underestimated by the TCR breadth and depth analyses.

Reading the label with the study, this specimen's treatment or condition is: around 19 received Ad26.COV2.S at low or high dose, single or two shots; several received placebo; per-sample allocation not given. For vaccine and placebo recipients, the sequenced repertoires came from samples collected on day 63 after the first injection. Cohort 1b enrolled about two dozen adults aged 18-55 years at a single site in Boston, USA, between 29 July and 7 August 2020. Ad26.COV2.S consisted of a replication-incompetent adenovirus type 26 vector by which a prefusion-stabilized SARS-CoV-2 spike protein from the original Wuhan strain was expressed. About this clone: Its cognate antigen has yet to be identified. No base-level quality is on record; no much larger clone is a single base apart.

TCRbeta CDR3 regions were sequenced with the immunoSEQ Assay. After extraction, genomic DNA underwent amplification by bias-controlled multiplex PCR, followed by high-throughput sequencing. Concerning the study's data processing: To quantify the absolute abundance of each unique TCRbeta CDR3 region, sequences were collapsed and filtered. T cell fraction was estimated by normalizing TCRbeta template counts to usable DNA, with usable DNA measured through amplification of reference genes found in all nucleated cells. Repertoire TCRs were annotated as SARS-CoV-2-specific by exact matching of V gene, CDR3 amino acid sequence and J gene to a known reactive TCR set. MIRA supplied the reference SARS-CoV-2 TCR set, which was filtered for enrichment in COVID-19-positive ImmuneCODE repertoires so that public or cross-reactive TCRs were removed. Using the MIRA antigens, annotated TCRs were further analysed by specific ORF or by position within an ORF. Breadth was defined as annotated unique rearrangements over total unique productive rearrangements; depth was the summed frequency of those rearrangements. Two-sided Wilcoxon rank-sum tests were applied when comparing TCR breadth between groups. TCRdb's version of the immuneACCESS table is confined to in-frame rearrangements and falls short of the full clone set. An unresolved V gene accounts for under half of the shortfall where checked; the remainder is of unknown origin. Clone size and the V and J calls come from that table; the DNA yielded D and trimming. The sample contains about 400,000 clones, roughly 80% of them found a single time. The leading ten clones occupy just under 7.5% of the sample.

This specimen consisted of peripheral blood, obtained in a trial of Ad26.COV2.S vaccine versus placebo. The source of this sequence is a person aged 18 to 65 who received the Ad26.COV2.S COVID-19 vaccine or a placebo.

The CDR3 protein: CASSYSMVGELFF. The DNA reads TGTGCCAGCAGTTACTCGATGGTCGGGGAGCTGTTTTTT. Recombination connected TRBV6-5 to TRBJ2-2, with the D gene not confidently named. Taken from cysteine to phenylalanine, the CDR3 has 13 residues. The retained sequence is limited to the CDR3, 39 bases, with the frame set at the first base. V drops 0 bases and J drops 7 bases, leaving 6 bases in between. From the germline V gene, CDR1 is MNHEY and CDR2 is SVGAGI.